Following are 6 T cell receptor beta chains from one sample sequenced in a study of blood T cell repertoires in COVID-19. Data came from immunoSEQ multiplex PCR; TCRdb stores just in-frame clones and leaves some out. The table lists roughly 130,000 clones, almost 85% of them singletons. Specimen: peripheral blood. These receptors came from a woman in her twenties or thirties who had recovered from COVID-19.

The chain recombines TRBV19 with TRBJ2-4, with a weak D call TRBD1 (8 bases). This CDR3 contains 15 residues. V dropped 9 bases and J dropped 0 bases, with 15 bases sitting between them. Germline V gives CDR1 LNHDA, CDR2 SQIVND (reference sequence). The CDR3 sequence: CASGGTGLAKNIQYF. DNA of the CDR3: TGTGCCAGCGGGGGGACAGGACTAGCCAAAAACATTCAGTACTTC.

The chain recombines TRBV7-2 with TRBJ2-7; 9 bases line up with TRBD1. Germline lookup yields CDR1 SGHTA and CDR2 FQGNSA. J was trimmed by 3 bases and V by 6 bases; bases with no gene match: 3. This CDR3 is 13 amino acids long. DNA of the CDR3: TGTGCCAGCAGACGGGACAGGGTCTACGAGCAGTACTTC. It encodes CASRRDRVYEQYF.

The V and J genes are TRBV11-1 and TRBJ1-2; TRBD1 is a possible D gene (6 bases). The CDR3 runs to 14 residues. Germline CDR1 SGHAT, CDR2 FQDESV (reference sequence). V lost 5 bases, J lost 6 bases, and 16 bases lay in between. In DNA, the CDR3 is TGTGCCAGCAGCGTCTTCGTCAGGGGCCATGGCTACACCTTC. Translated: CASSVFVRGHGYTF.

The CDR3 is CASSPTGTGVNQPQHF. CDR3 nucleotide sequence: TGTGCCAGCAGTCCCACCGGGACAGGGGTCAATCAGCCCCAGCATTTT. This chain connects TRBV6-9 to TRBJ1-5; 10 bases are shared with TRBD1. This CDR3 has 16 amino acids. Germline loops: CDR1 MNHGY, CDR2 SVAAGI. J was trimmed by 3 bases and V by 5 bases; bases with no gene match: 7.

The CDR3 is CATSTKYRDRVYEQYF. CDR3 nucleotide sequence: TGTGCCACCAGTACAAAATACCGGGACAGAGTCTACGAGCAGTACTTC. The V gene is TRBV15, the J gene TRBJ2-7; 7 nucleotides line up with TRBD1. The J segment lost 3 bases and the V segment lost 6 bases, leaving 14 bases of the junction unmatched. Germline CDR1 is LNHNV and CDR2 is YYDKDF (reference sequence). The CDR3 has 16 residues.

This sequence joins TRBV27 and TRBJ2-5; the match to TRBD1 covers 11 bases. J gave up 4 bases and V 5 bases, and 3 bases lay outside the gene matches. Germline assignment: CDR1 MNHEY and CDR2 SMNVEV (reference sequence). This CDR3 is built from 14 residues. CDR3 residues: CASSPGTGGETQYF. Written as DNA, the CDR3 is TGTGCCAGCAGTCCAGGGACAGGGGGAGAGACCCAGTACTTC.